The next 13 T cell receptor beta chains were all read from a single sample in a study of T cell responses to AZD1222 COVID-19 vaccine. Data came from immunoSEQ multiplex PCR; TCRdb stores just in-frame clones and leaves some out. The sample carries around 120,000 clones, roughly 91% recorded once. The input for sequencing was peripheral blood, taken 28 days after the second AZD1222 dose. Receptors were obtained from an adult who received the AZD1222 COVID-19 vaccine.

The chain couples TRBV6-2 or TRBV6-3 to TRBJ1-2; TRBD1 agrees at 8 bases. Germline values: CDR1 MNHEY, CDR2 SVGEGT. The CDR3 contains 19 residues. Losses at the gene ends were 3 bases for V and 4 bases for J; bases not matched to a gene: 19. The CDR3 loop is CASSYTPGQGAYSIYGYTF. CDR3 nucleotides: TGTGCCAGCAGTTATACCCCCGGGCAGGGGGCGTATAGTATCTATGGCTACACCTTC.

J is TRBJ2-7 and V is TRBV3-1 (or the pseudogene TRBV3-2), with TRBD2 matching over 9 bases. The CDR3 sequence is 16 residues long. The V and J ends lost 0 bases and 3 bases, in that order; junction bases with no gene match: 6. Germline V lookup: CDR1 LGHDT, CDR2 YNNKEL (reference sequence). CDR3 nucleotide sequence: TGTGCCAGCAGCCAAGATGTGACTAGCGGATACTACGAGCAGTACTTC. Its translation is CASSQDVTSGYYEQYF.

The V call is TRBV28, the J call TRBJ2-1; TRBD2 aligns across 7 bases. Germline V lookup: CDR1 MDHEN, CDR2 SYDVKM. This CDR3 is built from 15 residues. V shed 3 bases and J 3 bases; nucleotides not matched to a gene: 5. The CDR3 region is CASSFSAGSYNEQFF. The DNA of the CDR3 is TGTGCCAGCAGTTTCTCAGCGGGAAGCTACAATGAGCAGTTCTTC.

The V and J genes are TRBV9 and TRBJ1-2; 9 bases fit TRBD1. J lost 2 bases, V lost 7 bases, and 9 bases had no gene match. There are 15 residues in the CDR3. Germline CDR1 SGDLS, CDR2 YYNGEE. The CDR3 DNA reads as TGTGCCAGCGGGGGCCCGGGACAGGGCAACTATGGCTACACCTTC. This sequence encodes CASGGPGQGNYGYTF.

The CDR3, as DNA: TGTGCCAGCAGTTTGGGGGACAGGGGGCATAATGGCTACACCTTC. Protein: CASSLGDRGHNGYTF. This chain uses TRBV28 with TRBJ1-2, with TRBD1 matching over 12 bases. Trimming at V came to 3 bases and at J to 6 bases, leaving 5 bases not matched to a gene. This CDR3 is built from 15 residues. The germline CDR1 and CDR2 sequences are MDHEN and SYDVKM.

The V gene is TRBV27, the J gene TRBJ2-5; the D gene is possibly TRBD2 (5 bases). The CDR3 runs to 14 residues. Trimming pared 5 bases from V and 4 bases from J, leaving 14 bases between. The germline V gene encodes CDR1 MNHEY and CDR2 SMNVEV (reference sequence). The CDR3 DNA reads TGTGCCAGCAGTCCCCTGGGAGAGGGAGAGACCCAGTACTTC. Encoded protein: CASSPLGEGETQYF.

The chain uses TRBV9 and TRBJ2-5; 9 nucleotides align to TRBD2. This CDR3 is 17 amino acids long. Unmatched junction bases numbered 7, after V lost 0 bases and J lost 1 base. Per the germline V gene, CDR1 is SGDLS and CDR2 is YYNGEE. The CDR3 loop reads CASSVAGVAGAQETQYF. CDR3 coding DNA: TGTGCCAGCAGCGTAGCGGGGGTAGCGGGAGCCCAAGAGACCCAGTACTTC.

This clone appeared a single time. The rearrangement links TRBV21-1 to TRBJ2-1; TRBD2 is the table's D call, not checked against the DNA. TRBV21-1 is assigned pseudogene status. The CDR3 is 15 residues long. CDR3 coding DNA: TGTGCCAGCAGTCCGGGACTAGCGACAAGCAATGAGCAGTTCTTC. This encodes CASSPGLATSNEQFF.

The chain links TRBV5-6 to TRBJ1-1; D gene uncertain. The length of the CDR3 is 13 residues. Per the germline V gene, CDR1 is SGHDT and CDR2 is YYEEEE. V lost 6 bases to trimming and J lost 3 bases, with 12 bases between them. CDR3 in amino acids: CASTLLRDTEAFF. The CDR3 bases are TGTGCCAGCACCCTTTTGAGGGACACTGAAGCTTTCTTT.

The chain uses TRBV5-6 and TRBJ1-5; D is ambiguous. Trimming removed 1 base from V and 7 bases from J, with 12 bases in between. The germline CDR1 and CDR2 sequences are SGHDT and YYEEEE. The CDR3 covers 14 residues. The CDR3 nucleotides read TGTGCCAGCAGCTTGACGCGATCTGAACAGCCCCAGCATTTT. This encodes CASSLTRSEQPQHF.

The J gene is TRBJ1-2, the V gene TRBV30, with D unresolved. The CDR3 loop spans 14 amino acids. Germline V CDR1 and CDR2: GTSNPN, SVGIG (reference sequence). The V end lost 5 bases, the J end lost 2 bases, and 15 bases lay between the germline ends. CDR3 amino acids: CAWAPLEANYGYTF. The CDR3 nucleotides are TGTGCCTGGGCCCCCCTCGAGGCGAACTATGGCTACACCTTC.

The chain joins TRBV7-6 to TRBJ2-7, with TRBD2 identical over 14 bases. CDR1 is SGHVS and CDR2 is FNYEAQ in the germline V gene. With V trimmed by 4 bases and J by 4 bases, 6 bases remained unmatched. The CDR3 contains 16 residues. This CDR3 is CASSSGLAGVGYEQYF. The CDR3 nucleotides read TGTGCCAGCAGCTCGGGACTAGCGGGGGTTGGGTACGAGCAGTACTTC.

Within the sample, this clone is medium-sized. The chain has TRBV6-6 and TRBJ2-5; possibly TRBD1 for D (6 bases). The germline CDR1 and CDR2 sequences are MNHNY and SVGAGI (reference sequence). Trimming took off 4 bases at V and 1 base at J, with 13 bases between the two ends. CDR3 length: 15 amino acids. CDR3 amino acids: CASSFPGARQETQYF. The CDR3 bases are TGTGCCAGCAGTTTCCCAGGGGCCCGCCAAGAGACCCAGTACTTC.